The clone carrying this TCR beta chain was picked up many times. Its antigen is as yet unknown. This entry belongs to a study of T-cell reconstitution after alpha-beta-depleted transplantation in children. General observations from the study: Surviving recipient T cells and intrathymic progenitors accounted for some patients' high TCRbeta diversity at day 60. The main origin of T-cell counts and diversity one year after transplant was newly produced T cells.

CDR3 length equals 11 residues. Germline CDR1 reads GTSNPN; CDR2 reads SVGIG (reference sequence). With 2 bases removed from V and 13 bases from J, the gap between germline ends came to 12 bases. The TCRbeta library was prepared with unique molecular identifiers. TCRdb re-called the PCR reads with MiXCR, one entry per CDR3 protein. The table lists roughly 670,000 distinct CDR3 sequences, roughly 14% of them singletons. The J gene is TRBJ2-1, the V gene TRBV30, with D possibly being TRBD2 (5 bases). The starting material was PBMCs, obtained before TCRalphabeta/CD19-depleted stem cell transplant. This clonotype was obtained from a girl aged 2 to 10 with congenital amegakaryocytic thrombocytopenia, due to receive a stem cell transplant. CDR3 sequence reads: CAWSPRVEQFF. The CDR3, as DNA: TGTGCCTGGAGTCCGCGGGTAGAACAGTTCTTC.